The 10 T cell receptor beta chains given below trace back to one sample, sequenced in a study of T cells in localized non-small cell lung cancer. This table comes from immunoSEQ multiplex PCR, and its TCRdb copy is limited to in-frame clones, with some not included. Here the sample spans about 40,000 clones, around 88% being singletons. Material: peripheral blood, obtained before any cancer treatment. Receptors were obtained from a man aged 35 to 69 with stage I lung adenocarcinoma.

This sequence joins TRBV7-8 and TRBJ2-5; the D call may be TRBD1 or TRBD2 (5 bases each). CDR1 is SGHVS and CDR2 is FQNEAQ in the germline V gene. Trimming took 4 bases from V and 4 from J, leaving 16 bases between them. This CDR3 contains 15 residues. The CDR3 bases are TGTGCCAGCAGCTCCTACCGTTTTGGGGGAGAGACCCAGTACTTC. It codes for CASSSYRFGGETQYF.

The V call is TRBV7-3, the J call TRBJ2-1; TRBD2 agrees at 9 bases. Germline-derived CDR1 and CDR2 are SGHTA and FQGTGA. The V and J ends lost 5 bases and 8 bases, in that order; junction bases with no gene match: 13. The CDR3 sequence is 16 residues long. The CDR3 DNA reads TGTGCCAGCAGCCCGACAGGGACTAGCCTCGGGGATGAGCAGTTCTTC. It encodes CASSPTGTSLGDEQFF.

The DNA for the CDR3 is TGTGCCAGCAGTAACCGCGGGTATGGCTACACCTTC. Its protein product is CASSNRGYGYTF. The rearrangement uses TRBV28 and TRBJ1-2; D uncertain. This CDR3 contains 12 residues. Trimming cost V 5 bases and J 5 bases, with 9 bases left between them. Germline V CDR1 and CDR2: MDHEN, SYDVKM.

This clone was observed a single time. V and J are TRBV28 and TRBJ1-1, with TRBD1 identical over 8 bases. The CDR3 covers 13 residues. Germline lookup yields CDR1 MDHEN and CDR2 SYDVKM. Unmatched junction bases numbered 7, after V lost 6 bases and J lost 7 bases. CDR3 region: CASSPRGQIEAFF. CDR3 coding DNA: TGTGCCAGCAGCCCCAGGGGGCAGATTGAAGCTTTCTTT.

This clone appeared once. V and J are TRBV19 and TRBJ2-2; the D call may be TRBD1 or TRBD2 (5 bases each). Germline V CDR1 and CDR2: LNHDA, SQIVND (reference sequence). The V end was cut by 5 bases, the J end by 0 bases, with 16 bases between. The CDR3 extends over 17 amino acids. The CDR3 loop is CASSPDRGHSNTGELFF. DNA of the CDR3: TGTGCCAGTAGTCCCGACCGGGGCCACTCGAACACCGGGGAGCTGTTTTTT.

The CDR3 nucleotides read TGTGCCAGCTCACCACCAGCCAACCGATTCGAGCAGTACTTC. Amino acids: CASSPPANRFEQYF. The rearrangement links TRBV18 to TRBJ2-7; D not certain. The germline V gene has CDR1 KGHSH and CDR2 LQKENI. V shed 0 bases and J shed 6 bases, with 12 bases lying between them. There are 14 residues in the CDR3.

The chain is built from TRBV5-6 and TRBJ1-2; 9 bases align to TRBD1. J lost 8 bases, V lost 2 bases, and 7 bases had no gene match. The CDR3 has 14 residues. CDR1 and CDR2 (germline): SGHDT, YYEEEE. CDR3: CASSLPGQGYGYTF. For the CDR3, the DNA is TGTGCCAGCAGCTTACCGGGACAGGGCTACGGCTACACCTTC.

The chain couples TRBV5-1 to TRBJ2-3, with 9 bases that match TRBD1. With V trimmed by 0 bases and J by 4 bases, 6 bases remained unmatched. The CDR3 is made up of 16 amino acids. The germline V gene encodes CDR1 SGHRS and CDR2 YFSETQ. The CDR3 nucleotides read TGCGCCAGCAGCTTGGGAGGGACAGGGATCGCAGATACGCAGTATTTT. This sequence encodes CASSLGGTGIADTQYF.

The chain has TRBV19 and TRBJ1-2; D gene unclear. This CDR3 has 12 residues. Germline V CDR1 and CDR2: LNHDA, SQIVND (reference sequence). V lost 5 bases and J 5 bases, leaving 9 bases between the germline ends. The CDR3 bases are TGTGCCAGTAGTGTCGAGCGGTATGGCTACACCTTC. It codes for CASSVERYGYTF.

The chain couples TRBV5-1 to TRBJ1-1; D is unresolved. This CDR3 contains 12 residues. Trimming took 4 bases from V and 11 from J, leaving 15 bases between them. Germline CDR1 reads SGHRS; CDR2 reads YFSETQ. CDR3 sequence: CASSPFGEEAFF. CDR3 in DNA: TGCGCCAGCAGCCCCTTCGGGGAGGAGGCTTTCTTT.